This T cell receptor (beta chain) was captured by sequencing in a study of cytomegalovirus exposure and HLA in healthy donors. V gave up 5 bases and J gave up 7 bases, with 11 bases separating them. The CDR3 runs to 13 residues. Looked up from germline, CDR1 is MNHNS and CDR2 is SASEGT. This clone was found a few times. Sequenced by immunoSEQ multiplex PCR; TCRdb stores in-frame clones only, minus some. The sample has some 140,000 clones; 75% to 90% are singletons. Sequenced material: PBMCs. The chain couples TRBV6-1 to TRBJ1-4; weak D call: TRBD1 (6 bases). The source of this sequence is a man in his late teens or twenties in good health and CMV-seropositive. The CDR3 loop reads CASSQGLREKLFF. CDR3 nucleotides: TGTGCCAGCAGTCAGGGGTTACGTGAAAAACTGTTTTTT.